The source of this T cell receptor (beta chain) is a study of T cells in women clearing cervical HPV infection (dated by TCRdb to between 2018 and 2020). Concerning the study at large: The cases were 20 to 25 women with histologically confirmed HPV16-related CIN3 or worse, and 2 of those women had invasive cancers. The controls were about 25 women whose single incident HPV16 infection cleared within 12 months with no development of precancer or cancer. Case blood was taken at the visit when the lesion was first identified, whereas control blood was taken when infection was no longer detected. For cases, a median interval of about 140 days, with an interquartile range of 90 to 200 days, was observed between lesion detection and blood sampling. Since only a few of the women had HLA typing available, the possibility that HLA type was acting as a confounder could not be ruled out. The exploratory proof-of-principle case-control study was nested within the Guanacaste HPV Natural History Study in Costa Rica and compared TCR repertoires across cervical HPV16 outcomes. Cases and controls were matched on year of sample collection and on age within five years. Cases had a median age of approximately 34 years and controls had a median age of approximately 38, with no significant differences in baseline characteristics. The parent cohort enrolled roughly 9,400 women aged 18 or older in Guanacaste, Costa Rica, in about 1992 to 1994 and followed the women for approximately seven years. Five blinded duplicates per group were added as quality controls, giving 60 or so samples: 50 or so participants and some ten replicates.

Comments on this clone: Its antigen remains undetermined.

Study-wide conclusions, independent of this receptor: Significantly higher TCR repertoire richness was observed in CIN3+ cases than in controls across sequencing depths, whereas no difference in evenness was found. Because the number of T cells in each sample was unknown, differences in richness could reflect differing T-cell content rather than repertoire biology. Random forest classifiers combining richness and V gene abundances distinguished cases from controls with an estimated AUC of roughly 0.81. Because of the cross-sectional design, the study could not determine whether the associations came before infection or resulted from infection, and neither effector/memory subsets nor HPV-specific T cells were isolated.

TCR beta CDR3 regions were amplified by multiplex PCR using the immunoSEQ assay from an average of roughly 1,100 ng genomic DNA per sample. Primer bias was corrected in the assay by using a complete synthetic TCR repertoire to establish an amplification baseline. The amplicons were sequenced using the Illumina platform. As for how the authors treated the data: Sequence errors were corrected by clustering with frequency ratios and a modified nearest-neighbor algorithm, and the sequences were then analyzed in the immunoSEQ Analyzer using IMGT gene definitions. TCR richness and evenness were averaged over 20 rarefaction repeats at each rarefaction depth, excluding samples with fewer sequences than the depth. V, D and J gene relative abundances were compared between groups with Wilcoxon rank sum tests, applying FDR correction. For the blinded duplicates, the intraclass correlation was 95% to 97% for TCR richness and averaged about 77% across some 66 gene segments. TCRdb took this table from immuneACCESS and kept in-frame rearrangements with V and J called. Such tables lack part of the clones; where checked against another copy, unresolved V genes explain under half of the gap, and the rest is unexplained. V and J calls and clone size are copied from that table; D and trimming were computed from the DNA. This sample's table contains tens of thousands of clones. The ten biggest clones cover approximately 2.8% of the sample.

Every participant had a single incident cervical HPV16 infection, and women with prevalent HPV16 infections were excluded. Cervical HPV DNA was detected by MY09/MY11 PCR and genotyped by dot-blot hybridization. Around 16 mL of heparinized blood was centrifuged, after which the buffy coat was aliquoted, frozen at -30 degrees C, and then stored at -80 degrees C. QIAGEN kits were used to extract genomic DNA from the buffy coat specimens. The sequenced sample consisted of blood buffy coat. This receptor was taken from a woman between 18 and 75 years old with a cervical HPV16 infection that either progressed to CIN3+ or cleared (not recorded which).

CDR3 DNA, as far as it was read: TGTGCCAGCAGGGGGACTTACTCCTACGAG. Translated, it gives CASRGTYSYE. The CDR3 reads in full as CASRGTYSYEQYF. The V and J genes are TRBV7-2 and TRBJ2-7; matching of 6 bases hints at TRBD2 as the D gene. The read halts 3 residues ahead of the CDR3 end, with the missing end drawn from the germline J gene. Between the V and J ends, shortened by 6 bases and 0 bases respectively, the junction contains 9 bases. The CDR3 sequence holds 13 residues, the cysteine and phenylalanine included. Part of the CDR3 DNA is given, 30 bases translated from base 1. CDR1 SGHTA and CDR2 FQGNSA are derived from the germline V gene.